This entry features one T cell receptor (beta chain) sequence. Its antigen specificity is not known. Nothing much larger sits one base from this clone, and base qualities are not available. Spanning cysteine to phenylalanine, the CDR3 consists of 12 amino acids. CDR3 DNA is the only sequence kept; it has 36 bases, read in frame from the first base. The V and J ends are trimmed by 5 bases and 4 bases, leaving 12 bases between them. CDR1 and CDR2, per the germline V gene (reference sequence), are DFQATT and SNEGSKA. This entry comes from a study of vaccination and CD4 T cells after COVID-19 (dated by TCRdb to the early 2020s). The study in broad terms: Convalescent patients had a positive SARS-CoV-2 result on nasal swab PCR, and of these patients, 8 or 9 had mild disease and one had severe disease. Post-COVID blood samples from convalescent patients were collected a median of roughly 100 days after diagnosis, with a range of roughly 35 to 180 days. Participants got two doses of the Pfizer-BioNTech BNT162b2 vaccine (n=8) or two doses of the Moderna mRNA-1273 vaccine (n=2). Control cultures received a CEFX viral epitope pool as the positive control, an HIV-1 Nef peptide pool as the negative control, or no peptide. Six males and four females were included in the convalescent cohort, with two Hispanic individuals, seven Caucasians, two Asians and one multiracial person represented. Post-vaccine blood samples were taken a median of approximately 70 days after the second vaccine dose, with a range of roughly 13 to 250 days. In roughly nine COVID-19 convalescent patients and a handful of infection-naive healthy vaccine recipients, the spike-specific CD4+ TCR repertoire before mRNA vaccination was compared with the repertoire after mRNA vaccination. For stimulating the cultures, overlapping spike peptide pools were used, derived from SARS-CoV-2 as well as from the common cold coronaviruses HCoV-NL63, HCoV-OC43 and HCoV-229E. Results the study describes overall, beyond this receptor: Nearly all vaccine-specific clones in convalescent patients (304 of 307) were mono-reactive for SARS-CoV-2 spike rather than cross-reactive with common cold coronaviruses. The median number of SARS-CoV-2-reactive clonotypes rose from 21 after infection to around 40 after vaccination, but the change was not significant. In convalescent patients, a median approximately 83% of post-vaccine SARS-CoV-2-reactive clones were detected only after vaccination, and vaccine-specific priming was suggested by this finding. The number of convalescent patients in the study was relatively small, and the study did not examine early timepoints following natural infection.

This specimen's treatment or condition label, per the study, means: approximately nine-day PBMC culture with coronavirus spike peptide pools or control peptides (ViraFEST assay). The study used the ViraFEST assay, which expanded antigen-specific T cells with peptide pools and then identified expanded clonotypes by TCR sequencing. The convalescent patients' positive SARS-CoV-2 PCR tests fell between March and December 2020, which was before the Alpha, Beta and Delta variants emerged in the United States. PBMCs were cultured at roughly 1.8 million per well in IMDM supplemented with approximately 5% human AB serum and 10 IU/ml IL-2, with 9.5 to 10 ug/ml peptide pools added. On days 3 and 7, half of the culture medium was replaced with fresh IL-2-containing medium. After 10 days of culture, CD4+ T cells were isolated by negative selection using the EasySep CD4+ T cell isolation kit. PBMCs were separated from whole blood using Ficoll-Paque Plus gradient centrifugation and then either used fresh or cryopreserved at -140C. In general, triplicate wells were set up for every culture condition.

The method was PCR. DNA from cultured CD4+ T cells was subjected to TCR sequencing with the Oncomine TCR Beta short-read assay at the Johns Hopkins FTIC core. Genomic DNA was extracted from the cultured CD4+ T cells with the QIAamp micro DNA kit. The Oncomine TCR Beta libraries from cultured CD4+ T cells were pooled using unique dual indexes and then sequenced on an Illumina iSeq 100. Per the authors' processing: Non-productive sequences were removed, and CDR3s that did not start with C, did not end with F or W, or were shorter than 7 amino acids were discarded. The MANAFEST web application identified antigen-specific clonotypes by comparing peptide-stimulated wells against reference wells and other culture wells. For a clone to be called positive, the clone needed an FDR below 0.05, an odds ratio above 5, and a productive frequency above 0.1% in at least two of three replicate wells. A clonotype was classed as cross-reactive if the clonotype showed significant expansion both in SARS-CoV-2 spike wells and in at least one common cold coronavirus spike condition. CDR3 homology was assessed with Levenshtein distances (stringdist) and unrooted phylogenetic trees (ape) in R version 3.6.1. TCRdb reanalyzed the raw reads on its own, using fastp at Q25 for trimming and MiXCR for clone calling, and kept in-frame beta chains. One record per CDR3 amino acid sequence lists the most common genes and DNA. The V and J calls here are based on TCRdb, not the publication. Present in this sample are 20,000 or so distinct CDR3 sequences, 55% of which were seen just once. The ten biggest clones cover about 7.5% of the sample.

In this chain, TRBV20-1 is recombined with TRBJ2-7, and perhaps TRBD2 as D gene, on 5 matching bases. Sequenced sample: CD4+ T cells from blood, cultured in vitro. The sequence was collected from a human donor who had recovered from COVID-19. The sequenced DNA is TGCAGTGCTGGGGAGCGGTGGTACGAGCAGTACTTC. Translated, this gives CSAGERWYEQYF.